The sequence of this TCR beta chain was determined in a study of T cell changes during pregnancy in multiple sclerosis. TCRdb's copy holds only in-frame clones and misses some; the assay was immunoSEQ multiplex PCR. This sample has tens of thousands of clones, with 88% found just once. The trim removed 0 bases at V and 6 bases at J, leaving 11 bases unmatched. This CDR3 is built from 17 residues. CDR1 is SGHNT, CDR2 YYREEE, per germline (reference sequence). This clonotype originated in a female donor with multiple sclerosis, enrolled in a pregnancy study. The sample in question was CD4+ T cells from peripheral blood mononuclear cells, obtained in the second trimester of pregnancy. This chain links TRBV5-4 with TRBJ2-2; 7 bases line up with TRBD1. For the CDR3, the DNA is TGTGCCAGCAGCTTGGAGGCCGGGACAGCGGCGGCCGGGGAGCTGTTTTTT. Translating gives CASSLEAGTAAAGELFF.